These 19 T cell receptor beta chains came from one sample sequenced in a study of shared clonotypes between healthy human individuals (dated by TCRdb to 2019 to 2021). Library prep was done by the immunoSEQ multiplex PCR assay. This immuneACCESS table, as held by TCRdb, lists in-frame sequences with V and J called but not all clones. Of the missing ones, under half trace to an unresolved V gene in checked studies; the others have no known cause. This sample comprises approximately 500,000 clones, less than 85% of them detected only once. The top ten constitute roughly 13% of the sample. Source material: PBMCs. The receptors originated from a woman aged 40 to 50 in good health. Some clones in this sample may be carry-over from other donors' samples.

This chain connects TRBV7-3 to TRBJ2-1; no reliable D call. Germline V CDR1 and CDR2: SGHTA, FQGTGA. The CDR3 is made up of 13 amino acids. V lost 1 base and J lost 6, with 7 bases in between. The CDR3 DNA sequence: TGTGCCAGCAGCTTAATCATTGGCAATGAGCAGTTCTTC. Translation: CASSLIIGNEQFF.

This clone was observed once. V is TRBV27 and J is TRBJ2-2, with D perhaps matching TRBD1 or TRBD2 (5 bases each). CDR3 length: 16 residues. From germline, CDR1 is MNHEY and CDR2 SMNVEV (reference sequence). V shed 1 base and J shed 0 bases, with 9 bases lying between them. CDR3 sequence: CASSLWGPPNTGELFF. CDR3 sequence (DNA): TGTGCCAGCAGTTTATGGGGACCTCCGAACACCGGGGAGCTGTTTTTT.

The CDR3 is CASSLELGLAKTGELFF. The CDR3, as DNA: TGTGCCAGCAGCTTGGAATTGGGACTAGCAAAGACCGGGGAGCTGTTTTTT. The chain uses TRBV5-7 and TRBJ2-2; 9 positions agree with TRBD2. TRBV5-7 carries the ORF label, with uncertain function. The trim removed 0 bases at V and 5 bases at J, leaving 8 bases unmatched. This CDR3 contains 17 residues.

This chain links TRBV7-9 with TRBJ2-7; the D gene is possibly TRBD1 (6 bases). V was cut by 5 bases and J by 2 bases, with 10 bases left in between. The CDR3 loop spans 13 amino acids. Germline CDR1 and CDR2: SEHNR and FQNEAQ (reference sequence). This CDR3 is CASSTGITYEQYF. CDR3 coding DNA: TGTGCCAGCAGCACAGGGATAACCTACGAGCAGTACTTC.

The CDR3, as DNA: TGTGCCAGCAGCTTAGGGTCAGACGACTATGGCTACACCTTC. The encoded protein is CASSLGSDDYGYTF. The chain links TRBV7-9 to TRBJ1-2; D is ambiguous. With 1 base removed from V and 3 bases from J, the gap between germline ends came to 9 bases. This CDR3 region has 14 residues. Looked up from germline, CDR1 is SEHNR and CDR2 is FQNEAQ (reference sequence).

J is TRBJ1-6 and V is TRBV11-2, with D maybe TRBD1 (6 bases). The germline CDR1 and CDR2 sequences are SGHAT and FQNNGV. V was clipped by 1 base and J by 9 bases, with 16 bases between them. The CDR3 loop spans 16 amino acids. The CDR3 DNA sequence: TGTGCCAGCAGCTTAGTTGGGCAGGGGTTCACTTCACCCCTCCACTTT. It encodes CASSLVGQGFTSPLHF.

The rearrangement joins TRBV7-8 to TRBJ2-5; D might be TRBD1 (6 bases). Trimming took 5 bases from V and 6 from J, leaving 16 bases between them. Germline lookup yields CDR1 SGHVS and CDR2 FQNEAQ. This CDR3 is 14 amino acids long. The CDR3 sequence is CASSPPGDEKTQYF. CDR3 DNA: TGTGCCAGCAGCCCGCCAGGGGATGAAAAGACCCAGTACTTC.

The gene calls are TRBV28 and TRBJ2-7; possibly TRBD1 for D (5 bases). V gave up 5 bases and J gave up 6 bases, with 17 bases separating them. In germline, CDR1 is MDHEN, CDR2 SYDVKM. The CDR3 covers 14 residues. Here the CDR3 reads CASSPSTAMAEQYF. The CDR3 coding sequence is TGTGCCAGCAGTCCATCGACAGCCATGGCCGAGCAGTACTTC.

This clone appeared a few times. The chain is built from TRBV6-1 and TRBJ2-1, with D unclear. From germline, CDR1 is MNHNS and CDR2 SASEGT. V lost 3 bases, J lost 5 bases, and 17 bases lay in between. The CDR3 is 16 residues long. The DNA of the CDR3 is TGTGCCAGCAGTGACCTCTCGCGGATGAGTCACAATGAGCAGTTCTTC. Residues: CASSDLSRMSHNEQFF.

CDR3 amino acids: CASSEGQLNYGYTF. In DNA form, the CDR3 reads TGTGCCAGCAGCGAGGGACAGCTTAACTATGGCTACACCTTC. The chain has TRBV7-2 and TRBJ1-2; 7 positions agree with TRBD1. Germline V gene sequence: CDR1 SGHTA, CDR2 FQGNSA. After removal of 5 bases from V and 1 base from J, the junction contained 4 bases not matched to a gene. The CDR3 loop spans 14 amino acids.

The chain carries TRBV28 and TRBJ2-7, with 7 bases matching TRBD1. V gave up 7 bases and J gave up 0 bases; unmatched junction bases: 6. Germline loops: CDR1 MDHEN, CDR2 SYDVKM. This CDR3 comprises 14 residues. CDR3 residues: CASNRDRDSYEQYF. The CDR3 DNA is TGTGCCAGCAACCGTGACAGGGACTCCTACGAGCAGTACTTC. The variable domain in full, completed from reference TRBV28 and TRBJ2-7, reads DVKVTQSSRYLVKRTGEKVFLECVQDMDHENMFWYRQDPGLGLRLIYFSYDVKMKEKGDIPEGYSVSREKKERFSLILESASTNQTSMYLCASNRDRDSYEQYFGPGTRLTVT.

The V call is TRBV27, the J call TRBJ2-1, with 10 positions matching TRBD2. The germline V gene has CDR1 MNHEY and CDR2 SMNVEV (reference sequence). V was pared by 4 bases and J by 9 bases, with 15 bases of the junction left unmatched. The CDR3 loop spans 17 amino acids. This CDR3 reads CASSSLPPAGGFGEQFF. In DNA form, the CDR3 reads TGTGCCAGCAGTTCCCTACCCCCAGCGGGAGGGTTCGGTGAGCAGTTCTTC.

The chain carries TRBV30 and TRBJ2-1; 10 bases align to TRBD2. Germline-derived CDR1 and CDR2 are GTSNPN and SVGIG (reference sequence). V shed 3 bases and J 5 bases; nucleotides not matched to a gene: 7. The CDR3 loop spans 15 amino acids. CDR3 nucleotides: TGTGCCTGGAGCCAACACCTAGCGGGAGACAATGAGCAGTTCTTC. It yields the protein CAWSQHLAGDNEQFF.

The chain carries TRBV7-9 and TRBJ2-1; the match to TRBD2 covers 15 bases. CDR1 and CDR2 (germline): SEHNR, FQNEAQ (reference sequence). There are 17 residues in the CDR3. The junction had 11 bases not matched to a gene; V was cut back by 6 bases and J by 8 bases. CDR3 sequence (DNA): TGTGCCAGCAGTTCTCGGACTAGCGGGAGGGCCGCCCATGAGCAGTTCTTC. Its protein is CASSSRTSGRAAHEQFF.

The rearrangement links TRBV2 to TRBJ1-3; D is ambiguous. This CDR3 is built from 14 residues. Germline V gene sequence: CDR1 SNHLY, CDR2 FYNNEI. V lost 2 bases and J lost 3, with 8 bases in between. CDR3 DNA sequence: TGTGCCAGCAGTGAACTGGATCGTGGAAACACCATATATTTT. It encodes CASSELDRGNTIYF.

J is TRBJ2-3 and V is TRBV5-6, with D possibly being TRBD1 or TRBD2 (6 bases each). The germline gives CDR1 SGHDT, CDR2 YYEEEE. There are 15 residues in the CDR3. Trimming shortened V by 3 bases and J by 2 bases, and 13 bases separated the two germline ends. CDR3 bases: TGTGCCAGCAGCTACCGACAGGACTACACAGATACGCAGTATTTT. Amino acids: CASSYRQDYTDTQYF.

This chain joins TRBV7-3 and TRBJ2-3; 8 bases are a match to TRBD2. Trimming removed 2 bases from V and 6 bases from J; junction bases left unmatched: 4. The CDR3 contains 14 residues. Germline CDR1 SGHTA, CDR2 FQGTGA. CDR3 amino acids: CASSLAGGSDTQYF. CDR3 coding DNA: TGTGCCAGCAGCTTAGCGGGAGGATCGGATACGCAGTATTTT. Together with reference TRBV7-3 and TRBJ2-3, the CDR3 gives the full variable domain: GAGVSQTPSNKVTEKGKYVELRCDPISGHTALYWYRQSLGQGPEFLIYFQGTGAADDSGLPNDRFFAVRPEGSVSTLKIQRTERGDSAVYLCASSLAGGSDTQYFGPGTRLTVL.

This chain links TRBV9 with TRBJ1-1; D unresolved. The CDR3 loop spans 14 amino acids. CDR1 is SGDLS and CDR2 is YYNGEE in the germline V gene. V was cut by 1 base and J by 1 base, with 8 bases left in between. The CDR3 DNA reads as TGTGCCAGCAGCGTAACCCAGAGGAACACTGAAGCTTTCTTT. Translation gives CASSVTQRNTEAFF.

The chain links TRBV9 to TRBJ2-5; no firm D call. CDR3 length: 15 amino acids. Germline values: CDR1 SGDLS, CDR2 YYNGEE. Trimming removed 0 bases from V and 5 bases from J, with 14 bases in between. The CDR3 coding sequence is TGTGCCAGCAGCGTAGCTGGCGGAGCGTGGGAGACCCAGTACTTC. Its translation is CASSVAGGAWETQYF. Full variable domain (outside the CDR3, taken from reference TRBV9 and TRBJ2-5): DSGVTQTPKHLITATGQRVTLRCSPRSGDLSVYWYQQSLDQGLQFLIQYYNGEERAKGNILERFSAQQFPDLHSELNLSSLELGDSALYFCASSVAGGAWETQYFGPGTRLLVL.